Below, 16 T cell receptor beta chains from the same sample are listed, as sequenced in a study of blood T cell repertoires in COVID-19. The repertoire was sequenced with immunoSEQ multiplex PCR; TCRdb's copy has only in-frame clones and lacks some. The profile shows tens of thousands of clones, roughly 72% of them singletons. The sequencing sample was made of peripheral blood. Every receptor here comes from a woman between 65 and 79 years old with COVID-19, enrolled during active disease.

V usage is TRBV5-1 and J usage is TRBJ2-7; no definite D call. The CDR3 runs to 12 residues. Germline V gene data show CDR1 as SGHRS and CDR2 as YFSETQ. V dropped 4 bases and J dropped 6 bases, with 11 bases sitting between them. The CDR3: CASSPTSGEQYF. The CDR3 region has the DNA TGCGCCAGCAGCCCTACCTCGGGCGAGCAGTACTTC.

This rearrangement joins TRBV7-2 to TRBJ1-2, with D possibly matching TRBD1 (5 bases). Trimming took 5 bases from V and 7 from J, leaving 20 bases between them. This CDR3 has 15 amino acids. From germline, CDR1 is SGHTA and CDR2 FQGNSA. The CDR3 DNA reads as TGTGCCAGCAGCCCCCGAGGCGGGACCCCTAGTGGCTACACCTTC. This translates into CASSPRGGTPSGYTF.

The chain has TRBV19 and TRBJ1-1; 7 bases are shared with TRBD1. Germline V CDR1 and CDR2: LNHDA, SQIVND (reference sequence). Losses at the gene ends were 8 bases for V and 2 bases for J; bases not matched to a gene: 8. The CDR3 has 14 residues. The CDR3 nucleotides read TGTGCCAGTGCGAGGGACAGCGTCAACACTGAAGCTTTCTTT. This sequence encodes CASARDSVNTEAFF. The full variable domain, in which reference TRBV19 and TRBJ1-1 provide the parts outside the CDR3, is DGGITQSPKYLFRKEGQNVTLSCEQNLNHDAMYWYRQDPGQGLRLIYYSQIVNDFQKGDIAEGYSVSREKKESFPLTVTSAQKNPTAFYLCASARDSVNTEAFFGQGTRLTVV.

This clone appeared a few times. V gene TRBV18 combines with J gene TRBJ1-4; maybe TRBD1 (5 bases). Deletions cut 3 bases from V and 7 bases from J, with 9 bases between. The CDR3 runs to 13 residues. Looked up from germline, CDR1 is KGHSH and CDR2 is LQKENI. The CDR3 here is CASSPGDFEKLFF. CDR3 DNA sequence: TGTGCCAGCTCACCGGGGGACTTTGAAAAACTGTTTTTT.

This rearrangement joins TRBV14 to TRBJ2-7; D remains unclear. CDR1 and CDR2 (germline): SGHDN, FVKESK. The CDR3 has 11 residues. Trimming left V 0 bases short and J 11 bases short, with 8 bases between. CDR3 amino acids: CASSQDESEYF. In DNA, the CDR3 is TGTGCCAGCAGCCAAGATGAGAGTGAGTACTTC.

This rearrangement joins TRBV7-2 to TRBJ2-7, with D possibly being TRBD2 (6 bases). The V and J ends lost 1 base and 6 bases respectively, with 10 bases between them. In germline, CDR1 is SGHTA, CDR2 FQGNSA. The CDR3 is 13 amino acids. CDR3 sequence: CASSLVGGLEQYV. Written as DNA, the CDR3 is TGTGCCAGCAGCTTAGTGGGGGGACTCGAGCAGTACGTC.

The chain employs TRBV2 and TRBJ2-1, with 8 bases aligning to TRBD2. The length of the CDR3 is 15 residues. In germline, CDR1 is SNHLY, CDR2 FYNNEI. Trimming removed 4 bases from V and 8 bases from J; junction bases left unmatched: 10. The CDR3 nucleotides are TGTGCCAGCAGTGTACTAGCGGCGGGCATGGATGAGCAGTTCTTC. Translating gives CASSVLAAGMDEQFF.

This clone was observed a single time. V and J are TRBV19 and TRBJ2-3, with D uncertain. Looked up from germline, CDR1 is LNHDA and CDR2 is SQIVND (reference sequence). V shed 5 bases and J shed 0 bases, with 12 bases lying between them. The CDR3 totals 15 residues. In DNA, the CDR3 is TGTGCCAGTAGTCTTTTCCACGCGAGCACAGATACGCAGTATTTT. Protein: CASSLFHASTDTQYF. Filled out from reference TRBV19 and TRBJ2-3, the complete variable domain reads DGGITQSPKYLFRKEGQNVTLSCEQNLNHDAMYWYRQDPGQGLRLIYYSQIVNDFQKGDIAEGYSVSREKKESFPLTVTSAQKNPTAFYLCASSLFHASTDTQYFGPGTRLTVL.

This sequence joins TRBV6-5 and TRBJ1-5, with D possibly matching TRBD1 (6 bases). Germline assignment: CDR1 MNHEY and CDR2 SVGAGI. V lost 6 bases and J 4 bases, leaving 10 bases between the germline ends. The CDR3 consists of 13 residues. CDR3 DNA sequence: TGTGCCAGCAGGGCCACAGGGAATCAGCCCCAGCATTTT. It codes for CASRATGNQPQHF.

CDR3 DNA: TGCGCCAGCAGCCATACTAGCGGGCGCGCTCTTACGGCCAAAAACATTCAGTACTTC. Translation gives CASSHTSGRALTAKNIQYF. This chain links TRBV4-1 with TRBJ2-4, with 9 bases matching TRBD2. Germline V gene lookup returns CDR1 MGHRA and CDR2 YSYEKL. CDR3 length equals 19 residues. With V trimmed by 3 bases and J by 1 base, 13 bases remained unmatched.

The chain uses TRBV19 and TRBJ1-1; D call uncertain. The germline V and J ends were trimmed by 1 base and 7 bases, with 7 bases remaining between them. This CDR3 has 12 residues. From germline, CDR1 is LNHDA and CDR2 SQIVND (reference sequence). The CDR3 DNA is TGTGCCAGTAGTATAGGAGGGTATGAAGCTTTCTTT. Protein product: CASSIGGYEAFF. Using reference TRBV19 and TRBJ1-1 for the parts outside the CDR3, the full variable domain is DGGITQSPKYLFRKEGQNVTLSCEQNLNHDAMYWYRQDPGQGLRLIYYSQIVNDFQKGDIAEGYSVSREKKESFPLTVTSAQKNPTAFYLCASSIGGYEAFFGQGTRLTVV.

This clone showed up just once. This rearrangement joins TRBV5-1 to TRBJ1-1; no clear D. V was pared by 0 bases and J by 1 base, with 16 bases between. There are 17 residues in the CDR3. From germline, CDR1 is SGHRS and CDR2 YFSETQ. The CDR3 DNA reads TGCGCCAGCAGCTTGGCCTATCGAGGGTTTCAGAACACTGAAGCTTTCTTT. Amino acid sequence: CASSLAYRGFQNTEAFF.

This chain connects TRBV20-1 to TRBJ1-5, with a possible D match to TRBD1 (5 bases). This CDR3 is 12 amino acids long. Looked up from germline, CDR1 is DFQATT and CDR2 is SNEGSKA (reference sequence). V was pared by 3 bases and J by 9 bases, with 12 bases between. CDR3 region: CSASEQGGPQHF. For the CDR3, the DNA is TGCAGTGCTAGTGAGCAGGGAGGGCCCCAGCATTTT.

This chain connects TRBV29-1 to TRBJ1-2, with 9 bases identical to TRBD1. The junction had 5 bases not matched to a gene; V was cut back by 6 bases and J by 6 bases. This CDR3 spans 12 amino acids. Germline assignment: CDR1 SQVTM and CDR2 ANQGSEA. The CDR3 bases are TGCAGCGTCGCGGACAGGGGTCATGGCTACACCTTC. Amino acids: CSVADRGHGYTF.

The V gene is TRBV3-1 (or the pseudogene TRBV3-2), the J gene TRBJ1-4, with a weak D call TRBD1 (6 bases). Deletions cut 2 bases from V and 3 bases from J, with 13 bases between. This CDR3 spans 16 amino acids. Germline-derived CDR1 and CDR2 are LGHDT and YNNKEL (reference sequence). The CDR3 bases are TGTGCCAGCAGCCAACGGGGGGCAGGGGCTAATGAAAAACTGTTTTTT. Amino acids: CASSQRGAGANEKLFF.

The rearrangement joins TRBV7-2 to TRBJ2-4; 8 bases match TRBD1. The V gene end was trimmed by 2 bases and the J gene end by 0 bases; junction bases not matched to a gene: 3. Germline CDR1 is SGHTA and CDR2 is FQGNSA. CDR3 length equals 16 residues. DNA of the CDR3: TGTGCCAGCAGCTTACGACAGGGGTTAGCCAAAAACATTCAGTACTTC. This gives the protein CASSLRQGLAKNIQYF.